The present T cell receptor (beta chain) was sequenced within a study of shared clonotypes between healthy human individuals. CDR3 length: 16 residues. In germline, CDR1 is MNHEY, CDR2 SMNVEV (reference sequence). With 5 bases clipped from V and 4 bases from J, the junction kept 13 bases outside the gene matches. The repertoire was sequenced with immunoSEQ multiplex PCR; TCRdb's copy has only in-frame clones and lacks some. The sample includes around 700,000 clones, approximately 75% of them seen just once. The rearrangement joins TRBV27 to TRBJ1-2; 7 nucleotides match TRBD1. This sequence was found in a woman aged 25 to 45 in good health. Sequenced: memory CD4+ T cells sorted from blood. Regarding subset: CD45RA-negative fraction. The CDR3 sequence: CASSPGRRAGGYGYTF. The CDR3 DNA sequence: TGTGCCAGCAGTCCTGGACGGAGGGCAGGGGGCTATGGCTACACCTTC.